This TCR beta chain was sequenced for a study of blood T cell repertoires in COVID-19. Looking at the study overall: In each case, the material was cDNA or gDNA derived from T cells, B-cell-depleted T cells, or PBMCs.

This CDR3 has 13 amino acids. Trimming removed 6 bases from V and 3 bases from J, with 10 bases in between. Germline V gives CDR1 SGHAT, CDR2 FQDESV (reference sequence). Original data processing: Estimated nucleated cell counts came from reference gene primer amplification. Assay used: immunoSEQ multiplex PCR; TCRdb lists only in-frame clones, some missing. Clone size and V and J calls were adopted from that table, with D and trimming inferred from the DNA. The table lists hundreds of thousands of clones, around 89% of them singletons. The receptor's source is a woman aged 60-75 years with acute or convalescent COVID-19. V is TRBV11-1 and J is TRBJ2-3; D is possibly TRBD2 (5 bases). The sequenced sample was peripheral blood. CDR3: CASSVGRTDTQYF. The DNA of the CDR3 is TGTGCCAGCAGTGTGGGGAGAACAGATACGCAGTATTTT.